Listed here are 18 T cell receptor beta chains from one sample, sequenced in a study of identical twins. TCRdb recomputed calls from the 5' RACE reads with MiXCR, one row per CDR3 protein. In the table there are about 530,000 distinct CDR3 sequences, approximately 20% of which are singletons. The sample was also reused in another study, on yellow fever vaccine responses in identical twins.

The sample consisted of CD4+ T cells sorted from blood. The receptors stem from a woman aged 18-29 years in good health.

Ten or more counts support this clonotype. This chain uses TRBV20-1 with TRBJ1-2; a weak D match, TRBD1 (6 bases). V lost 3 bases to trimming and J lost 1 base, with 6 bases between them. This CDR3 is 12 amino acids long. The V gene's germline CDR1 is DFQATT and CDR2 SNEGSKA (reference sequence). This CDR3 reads CSARDSNYGYTF. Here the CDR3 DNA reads TGCAGTGCTAGGGACAGTAACTATGGCTACACCTTC.

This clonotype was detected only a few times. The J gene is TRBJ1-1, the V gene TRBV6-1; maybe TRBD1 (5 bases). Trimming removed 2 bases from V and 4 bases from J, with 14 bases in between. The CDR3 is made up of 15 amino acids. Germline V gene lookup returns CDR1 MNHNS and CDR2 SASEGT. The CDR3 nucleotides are TGTGCCAGCAGTGAATTCGGGGTGCAGGGCACTGAAGCTTTCTTT. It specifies CASSEFGVQGTEAFF.

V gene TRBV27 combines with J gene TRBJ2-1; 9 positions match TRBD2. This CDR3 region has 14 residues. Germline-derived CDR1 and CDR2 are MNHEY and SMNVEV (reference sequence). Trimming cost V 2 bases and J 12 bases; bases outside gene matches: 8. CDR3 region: CASSLAGGPPGQFF. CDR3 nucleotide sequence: TGTGCCAGCAGTTTAGCGGGGGGGCCGCCGGGGCAGTTCTTC.

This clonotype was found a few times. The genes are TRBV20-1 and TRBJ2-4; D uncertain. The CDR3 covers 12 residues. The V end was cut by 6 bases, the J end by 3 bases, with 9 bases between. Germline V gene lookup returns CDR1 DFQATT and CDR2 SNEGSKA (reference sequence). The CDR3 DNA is TGCAGTGCCCCCGCCGGCAAAAACATTCAGTACTTC. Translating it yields CSAPAGKNIQYF.

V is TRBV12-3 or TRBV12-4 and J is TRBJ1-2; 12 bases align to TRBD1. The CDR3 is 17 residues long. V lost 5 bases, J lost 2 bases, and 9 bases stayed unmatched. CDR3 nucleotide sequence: TGTGCCAGCAGTCCCGGGACAGGGGGCGCGAGAAACTATGGCTACACCTTC. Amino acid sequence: CASSPGTGGARNYGYTF.

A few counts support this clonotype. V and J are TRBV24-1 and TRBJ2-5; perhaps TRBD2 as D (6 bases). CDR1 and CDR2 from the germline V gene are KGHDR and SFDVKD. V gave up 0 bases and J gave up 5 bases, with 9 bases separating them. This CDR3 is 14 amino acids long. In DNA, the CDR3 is TGTGCCACCAGTGATTTGCAGGCGGGGGAGACCCAGTACTTC. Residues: CATSDLQAGETQYF.

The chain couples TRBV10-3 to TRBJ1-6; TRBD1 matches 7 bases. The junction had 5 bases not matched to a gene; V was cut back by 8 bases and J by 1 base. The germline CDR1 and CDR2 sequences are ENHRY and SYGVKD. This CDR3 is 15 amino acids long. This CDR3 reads CAIRPTGSYNSPLHF. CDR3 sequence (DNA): TGTGCCATCCGACCGACAGGGTCCTATAATTCACCCCTCCACTTT.

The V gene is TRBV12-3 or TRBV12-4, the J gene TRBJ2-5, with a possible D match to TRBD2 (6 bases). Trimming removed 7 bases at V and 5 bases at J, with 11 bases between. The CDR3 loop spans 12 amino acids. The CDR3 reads CASKGAGETQYF. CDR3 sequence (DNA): TGTGCCAGCAAAGGGGCGGGGGAGACCCAGTACTTC.

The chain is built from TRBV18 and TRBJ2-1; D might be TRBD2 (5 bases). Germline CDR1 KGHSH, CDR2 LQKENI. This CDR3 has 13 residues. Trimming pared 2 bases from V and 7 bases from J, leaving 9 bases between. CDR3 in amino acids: CASSPNPGNEQFF. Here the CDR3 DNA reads TGTGCCAGCTCACCAAACCCGGGGAATGAGCAGTTCTTC. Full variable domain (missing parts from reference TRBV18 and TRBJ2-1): NAGVMQNPRHLVRRRGQEARLRCSPMKGHSHVYWYRQLPEEGLKFMVYLQKENIIDESGMPKERFSAEFPKEGPSILRIQQVVRGDSAAYFCASSPNPGNEQFFGPGTRLTVL.

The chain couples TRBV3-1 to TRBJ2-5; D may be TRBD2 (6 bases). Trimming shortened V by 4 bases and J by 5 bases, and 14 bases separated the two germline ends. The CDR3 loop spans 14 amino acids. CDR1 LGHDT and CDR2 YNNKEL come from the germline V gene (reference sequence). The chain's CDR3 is CASSRGLHGETQYF. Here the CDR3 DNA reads TGTGCCAGCAGCCGGGGACTCCACGGGGAGACCCAGTACTTC.

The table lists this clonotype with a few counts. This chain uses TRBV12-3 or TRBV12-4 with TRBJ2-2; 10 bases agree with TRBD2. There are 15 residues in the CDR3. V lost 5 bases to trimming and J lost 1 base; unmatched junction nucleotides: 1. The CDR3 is CASSGLAENTGELFF. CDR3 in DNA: TGTGCCAGCAGTGGACTAGCGGAGAACACCGGGGAGCTGTTTTTT.

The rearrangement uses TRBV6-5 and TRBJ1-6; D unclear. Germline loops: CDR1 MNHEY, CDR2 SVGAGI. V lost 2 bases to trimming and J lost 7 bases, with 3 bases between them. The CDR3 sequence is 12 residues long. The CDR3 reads CASSYLNSPLHF. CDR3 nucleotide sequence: TGTGCCAGCAGTTACCTCAATTCACCCCTCCACTTT.

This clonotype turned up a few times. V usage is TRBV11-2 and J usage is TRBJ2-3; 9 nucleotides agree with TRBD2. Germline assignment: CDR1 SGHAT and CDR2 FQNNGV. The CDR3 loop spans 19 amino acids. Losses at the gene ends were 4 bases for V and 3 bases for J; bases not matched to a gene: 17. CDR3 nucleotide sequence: TGTGCCAGCAGCTATTCCCGATGGGGGCGGGGGGGCAGGACAGATACGCAGTATTTT. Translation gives CASSYSRWGRGGRTDTQYF.

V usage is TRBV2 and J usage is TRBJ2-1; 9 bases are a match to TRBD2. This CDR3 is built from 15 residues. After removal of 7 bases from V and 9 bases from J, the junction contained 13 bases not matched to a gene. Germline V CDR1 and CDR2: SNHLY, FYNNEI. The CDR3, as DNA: TGTGCCAGCACGCCTTCTGCGGGAGGGCCTGGTGAGCAGTTCTTC. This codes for CASTPSAGGPGEQFF.

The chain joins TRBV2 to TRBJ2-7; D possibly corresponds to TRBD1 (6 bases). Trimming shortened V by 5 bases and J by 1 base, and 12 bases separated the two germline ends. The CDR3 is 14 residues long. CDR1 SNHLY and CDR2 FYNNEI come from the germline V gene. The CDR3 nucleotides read TGTGCCAGCAGTCAGCAGGGGATTTCCTACGAGCAGTACTTC. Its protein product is CASSQQGISYEQYF.

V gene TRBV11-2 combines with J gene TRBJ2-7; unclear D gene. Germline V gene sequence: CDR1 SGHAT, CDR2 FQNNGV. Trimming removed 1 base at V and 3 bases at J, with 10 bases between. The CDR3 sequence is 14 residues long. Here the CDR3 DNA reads TGTGCCAGCAGCTTAGTTCAGACCTACTACGAGCAGTACTTC. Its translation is CASSLVQTYYEQYF.

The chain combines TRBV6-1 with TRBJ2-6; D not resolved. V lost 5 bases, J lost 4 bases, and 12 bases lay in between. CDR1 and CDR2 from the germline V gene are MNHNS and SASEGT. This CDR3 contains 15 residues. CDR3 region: CASSPSGVGANVLTF. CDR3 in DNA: TGTGCCAGCAGTCCATCTGGGGTAGGGGCCAACGTCCTGACTTTC.

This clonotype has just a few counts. For the CDR3, the DNA is TGTGCCAGCAGCACCACAACAGGGACTAATGAAAAACTGTTTTTT. As protein: CASSTTTGTNEKLFF. The chain has TRBV6-1 and TRBJ1-4; possibly TRBD1 for D (6 bases). The V and J ends lost 6 bases and 2 bases respectively, with 13 bases between them. The CDR3 runs 15 residues. Germline lookup yields CDR1 MNHNS and CDR2 SASEGT.